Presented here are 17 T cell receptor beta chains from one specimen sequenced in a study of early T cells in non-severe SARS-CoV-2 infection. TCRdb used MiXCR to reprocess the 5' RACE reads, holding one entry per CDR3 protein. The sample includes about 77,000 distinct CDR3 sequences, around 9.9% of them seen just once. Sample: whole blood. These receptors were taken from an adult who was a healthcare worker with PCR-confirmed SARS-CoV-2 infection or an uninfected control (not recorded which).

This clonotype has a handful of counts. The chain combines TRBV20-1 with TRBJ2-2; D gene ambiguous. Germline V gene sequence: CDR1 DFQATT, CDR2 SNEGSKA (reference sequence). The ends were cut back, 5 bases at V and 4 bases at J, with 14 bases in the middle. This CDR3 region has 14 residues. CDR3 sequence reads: CSAAGELGTGELFF. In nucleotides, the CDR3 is TGCAGTGCTGCAGGAGAGTTGGGCACCGGGGAGCTGTTTTTT.

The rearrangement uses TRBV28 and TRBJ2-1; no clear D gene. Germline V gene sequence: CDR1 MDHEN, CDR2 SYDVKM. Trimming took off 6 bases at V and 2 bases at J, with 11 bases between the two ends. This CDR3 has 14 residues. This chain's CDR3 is CASSLDGTYNEQFF. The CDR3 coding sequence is TGTGCCAGCAGCCTGGACGGAACCTACAATGAGCAGTTCTTC.

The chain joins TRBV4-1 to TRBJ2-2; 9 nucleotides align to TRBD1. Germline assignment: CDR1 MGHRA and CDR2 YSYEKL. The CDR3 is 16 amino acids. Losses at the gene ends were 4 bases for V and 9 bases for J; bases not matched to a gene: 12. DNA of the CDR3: TGCGCCAGCAGCCCCCTGACAGGGGGTAAGGACCGGGAGCTGTTTTTT. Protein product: CASSPLTGGKDRELFF.

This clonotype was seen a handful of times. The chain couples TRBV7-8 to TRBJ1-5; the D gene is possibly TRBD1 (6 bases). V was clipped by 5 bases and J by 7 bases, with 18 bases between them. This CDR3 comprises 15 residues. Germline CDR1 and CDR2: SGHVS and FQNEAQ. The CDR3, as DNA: TGTGCCAGCAGCATGGCGGGGGGCGCGGGGCAGCCCCAGCATTTT. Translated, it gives CASSMAGGAGQPQHF. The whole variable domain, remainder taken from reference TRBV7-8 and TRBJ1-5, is GAGVSQSPRYKVAKRGQDVALRCDPISGHVSLFWYQQALGQGPEFLTYFQNEAQLDKSGLPSDRFFAERPEGSVSTLKIQRTQQEDSAVYLCASSMAGGAGQPQHFGDGTRLSIL.

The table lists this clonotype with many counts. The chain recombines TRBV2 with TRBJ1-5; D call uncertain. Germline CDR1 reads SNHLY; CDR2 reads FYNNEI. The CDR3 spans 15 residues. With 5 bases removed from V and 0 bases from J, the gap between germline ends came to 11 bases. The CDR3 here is CASSSGRSSNQPQHF. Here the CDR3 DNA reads TGTGCCAGCAGTAGTGGCAGAAGTAGCAATCAGCCCCAGCATTTT. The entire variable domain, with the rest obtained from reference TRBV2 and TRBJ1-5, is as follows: EPEVTQTPSHQVTQMGQEVILRCVPISNHLYFYWYRQILGQKVEFLVSFYNNEISEKSEIFDDQFSVERPDGSNFTLKIRSTKLEDSAMYFCASSSGRSSNQPQHFGDGTRLSIL.

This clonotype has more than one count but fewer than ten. The CDR3 DNA is TGCGCCAGCAGCCCTAAGAACGCCAACTATGGCTACACCTTC. Amino acid sequence: CASSPKNANYGYTF. The gene calls are TRBV5-1 and TRBJ1-2; unclear D gene. Germline CDR1 reads SGHRS; CDR2 reads YFSETQ. The CDR3 is made up of 14 amino acids. V lost 4 bases to trimming and J lost 2 bases, with 12 bases between them.

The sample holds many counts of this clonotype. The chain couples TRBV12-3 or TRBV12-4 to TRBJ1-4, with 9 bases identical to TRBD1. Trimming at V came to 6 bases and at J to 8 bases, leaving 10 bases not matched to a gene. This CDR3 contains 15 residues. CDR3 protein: CASSNTGTGKEKLFF. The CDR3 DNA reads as TGTGCCAGCAGCAACACCGGGACAGGGAAAGAAAAACTGTTTTTT.

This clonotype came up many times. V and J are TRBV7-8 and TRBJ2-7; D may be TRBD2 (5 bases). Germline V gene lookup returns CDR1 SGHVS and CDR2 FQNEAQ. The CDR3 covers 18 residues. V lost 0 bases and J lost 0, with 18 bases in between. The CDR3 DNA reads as TGTGCCAGCAGCTTAGCGGATTTTATCGGGGATCGCTCCTACGAGCAGTACTTC. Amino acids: CASSLADFIGDRSYEQYF.

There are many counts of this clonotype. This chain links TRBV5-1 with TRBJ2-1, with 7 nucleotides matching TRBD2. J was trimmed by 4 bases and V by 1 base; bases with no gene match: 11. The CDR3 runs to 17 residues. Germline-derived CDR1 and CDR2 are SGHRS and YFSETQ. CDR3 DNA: TGCGCCAGCAGCTTGAACGCGGGAGACAGCTTGTACAATGAGCAGTTCTTC. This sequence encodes CASSLNAGDSLYNEQFF.

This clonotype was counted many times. CDR3 loop: CASSFGTSSSQYF. Here the CDR3 DNA reads TGTGCCAGCAGTTTTGGGACTAGCTCATCCCAGTACTTC. V and J are TRBV12-3 or TRBV12-4 and TRBJ2-5, with TRBD2 identical over 9 bases. The CDR3 extends over 13 amino acids. J gave up 9 bases and V 3 bases, and 5 bases lay outside the gene matches.

The CDR3 nucleotides are TGTGCCAGCAGTGAACAGGGACAGGGAGAGACCCAGTACTTC. This sequence encodes CASSEQGQGETQYF. The gene calls are TRBV2 and TRBJ2-5, with 9 bases that match TRBD1. From germline, CDR1 is SNHLY and CDR2 FYNNEI. CDR3 length: 14 amino acids. The V gene end was trimmed by 2 bases and the J gene end by 4 bases; junction bases not matched to a gene: 2.

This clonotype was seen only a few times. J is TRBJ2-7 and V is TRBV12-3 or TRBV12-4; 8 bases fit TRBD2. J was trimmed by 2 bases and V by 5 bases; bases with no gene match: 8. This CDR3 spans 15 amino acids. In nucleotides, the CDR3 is TGTGCCAGCAGTAGAACACTAGCGGACGCCTACGAGCAGTACTTC. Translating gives CASSRTLADAYEQYF.

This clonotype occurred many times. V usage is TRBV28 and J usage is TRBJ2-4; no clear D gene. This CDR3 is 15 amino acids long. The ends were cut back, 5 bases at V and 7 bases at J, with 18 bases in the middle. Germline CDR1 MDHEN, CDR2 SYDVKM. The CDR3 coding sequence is TGTGCCAGCAGTCCCCCTGGAGAGAGCCGGAACATTCAGTACTTC. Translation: CASSPPGESRNIQYF.

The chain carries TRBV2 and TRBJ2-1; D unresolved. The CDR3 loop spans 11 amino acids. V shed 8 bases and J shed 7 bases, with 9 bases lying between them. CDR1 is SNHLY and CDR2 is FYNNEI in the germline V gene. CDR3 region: CASLADNEQFF. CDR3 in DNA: TGTGCCAGCTTGGCGGATAATGAGCAGTTCTTC.

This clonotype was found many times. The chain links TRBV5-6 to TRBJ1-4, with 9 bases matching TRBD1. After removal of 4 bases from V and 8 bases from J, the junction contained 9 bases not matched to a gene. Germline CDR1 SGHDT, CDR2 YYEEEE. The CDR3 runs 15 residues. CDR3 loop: CASSENRGRREKLFF. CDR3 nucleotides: TGTGCCAGCAGCGAAAACAGGGGGCGCCGAGAAAAACTGTTTTTT.

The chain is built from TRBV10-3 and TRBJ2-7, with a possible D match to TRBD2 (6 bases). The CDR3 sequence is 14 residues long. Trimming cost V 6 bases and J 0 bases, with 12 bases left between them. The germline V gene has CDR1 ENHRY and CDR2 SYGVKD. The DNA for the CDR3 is TGTGCCATCAGGCAGGAGGGGAACTCCTACGAGCAGTACTTC. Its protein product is CAIRQEGNSYEQYF.

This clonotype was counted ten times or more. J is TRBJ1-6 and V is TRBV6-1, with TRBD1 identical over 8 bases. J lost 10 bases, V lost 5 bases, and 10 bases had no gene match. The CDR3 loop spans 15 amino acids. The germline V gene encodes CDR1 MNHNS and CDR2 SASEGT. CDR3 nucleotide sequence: TGTGCCAGCAGTTTAGACAGGGGAGGGAGATCACCCCTCCACTTT. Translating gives CASSLDRGGRSPLHF.